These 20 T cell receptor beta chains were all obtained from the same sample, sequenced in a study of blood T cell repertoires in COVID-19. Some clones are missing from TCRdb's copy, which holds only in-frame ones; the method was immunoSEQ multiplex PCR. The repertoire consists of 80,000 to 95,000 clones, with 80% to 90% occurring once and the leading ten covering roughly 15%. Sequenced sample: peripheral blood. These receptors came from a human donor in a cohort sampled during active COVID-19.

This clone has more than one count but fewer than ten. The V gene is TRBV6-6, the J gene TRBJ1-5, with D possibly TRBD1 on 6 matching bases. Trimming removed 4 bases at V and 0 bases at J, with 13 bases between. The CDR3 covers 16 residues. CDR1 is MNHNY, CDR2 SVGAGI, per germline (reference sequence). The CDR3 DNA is TGTGCCAGCAGTTCAGGACAGACTTATAGCAATCAGCCCCAGCATTTT. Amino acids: CASSSGQTYSNQPQHF.

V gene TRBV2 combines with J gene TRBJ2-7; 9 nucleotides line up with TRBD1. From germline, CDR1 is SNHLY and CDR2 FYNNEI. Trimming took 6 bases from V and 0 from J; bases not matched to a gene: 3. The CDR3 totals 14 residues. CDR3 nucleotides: TGTGCCAGCAGAGGACAGGGGTCCTCCTACGAGCAGTACTTC. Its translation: CASRGQGSSYEQYF. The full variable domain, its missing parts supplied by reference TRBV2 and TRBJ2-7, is EPEVTQTPSHQVTQMGQEVILRCVPISNHLYFYWYRQILGQKVEFLVSFYNNEISEKSEIFDDQFSVERPDGSNFTLKIRSTKLEDSAMYFCASRGQGSSYEQYFGPGTRLTVT.

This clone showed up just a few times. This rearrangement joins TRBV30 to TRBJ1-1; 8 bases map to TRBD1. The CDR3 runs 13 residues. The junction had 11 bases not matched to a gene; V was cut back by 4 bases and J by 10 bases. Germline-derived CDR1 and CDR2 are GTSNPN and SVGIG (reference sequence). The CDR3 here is CAWKGRGPRPAFF. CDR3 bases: TGTGCCTGGAAGGGCAGGGGGCCACGTCCAGCTTTCTTT. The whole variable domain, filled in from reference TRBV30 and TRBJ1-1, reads SQTIHQWPATLVQPVGSPLSLECTVEGTSNPNLYWYRQAAGRGLQLLFYSVGIGQISSEVPQNLSASRPQDRQFILSSKKLLLSDSGFYLCAWKGRGPRPAFFGQGTRLTVV.

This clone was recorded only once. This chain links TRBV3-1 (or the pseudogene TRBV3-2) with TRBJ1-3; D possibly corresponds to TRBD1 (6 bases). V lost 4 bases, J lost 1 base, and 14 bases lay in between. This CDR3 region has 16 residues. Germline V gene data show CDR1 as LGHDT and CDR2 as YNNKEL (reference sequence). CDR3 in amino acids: CASSPSGGRSGNTIYF. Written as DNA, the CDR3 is TGTGCCAGCAGCCCGAGCGGGGGGCGGTCTGGAAACACCATATATTTT.

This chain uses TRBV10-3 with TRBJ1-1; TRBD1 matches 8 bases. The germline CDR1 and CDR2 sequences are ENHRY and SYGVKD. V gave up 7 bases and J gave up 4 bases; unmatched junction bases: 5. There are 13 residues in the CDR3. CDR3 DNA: TGTGCCATCACAGCTCAGGGGGCCACTGAAGCTTTCTTT. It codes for CAITAQGATEAFF.

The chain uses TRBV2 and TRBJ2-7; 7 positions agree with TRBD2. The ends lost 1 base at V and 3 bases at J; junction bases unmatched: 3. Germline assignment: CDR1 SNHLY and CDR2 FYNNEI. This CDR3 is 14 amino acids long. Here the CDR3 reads CASSEGGLVYEQYF. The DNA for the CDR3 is TGTGCCAGCAGTGAAGGCGGACTAGTCTACGAGCAGTACTTC.

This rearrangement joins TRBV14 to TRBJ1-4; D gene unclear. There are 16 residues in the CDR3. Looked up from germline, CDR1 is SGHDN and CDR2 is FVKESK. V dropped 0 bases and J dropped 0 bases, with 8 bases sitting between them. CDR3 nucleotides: TGTGCCAGCAGCCAAGAAGAGGGCCCAACTAATGAAAAACTGTTTTTT. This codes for CASSQEEGPTNEKLFF.

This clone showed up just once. The CDR3 DNA reads as TGTGCCACTTCCAGGGCAAATGAGCAGTTCTTC. It translates to CATSRANEQFF. The chain recombines TRBV24-1 with TRBJ2-1, with a possible D match to TRBD1 (5 bases). Germline-derived CDR1 and CDR2 are KGHDR and SFDVKD. CDR3 length: 11 residues. V gave up 10 bases and J gave up 7 bases, with 10 bases separating them.

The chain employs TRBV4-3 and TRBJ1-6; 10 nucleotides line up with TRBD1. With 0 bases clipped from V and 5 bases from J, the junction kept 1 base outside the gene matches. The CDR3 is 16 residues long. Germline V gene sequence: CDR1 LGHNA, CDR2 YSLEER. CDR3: CASSQEGTGDNSPLHF. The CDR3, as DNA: TGCGCCAGCAGCCAAGAGGGGACAGGGGATAATTCACCCCTCCACTTT.

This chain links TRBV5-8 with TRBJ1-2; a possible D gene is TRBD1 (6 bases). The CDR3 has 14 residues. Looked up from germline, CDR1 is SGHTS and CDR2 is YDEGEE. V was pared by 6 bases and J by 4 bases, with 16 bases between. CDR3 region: CASNLGGSGYGYTF. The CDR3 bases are TGTGCCAGCAACCTAGGGGGTTCCGGCTATGGCTACACCTTC.

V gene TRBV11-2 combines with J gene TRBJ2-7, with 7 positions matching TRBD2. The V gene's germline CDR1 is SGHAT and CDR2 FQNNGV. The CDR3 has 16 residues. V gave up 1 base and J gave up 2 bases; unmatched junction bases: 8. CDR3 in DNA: TGTGCCAGCAGCTTAGTCCCGGGCCGGGGGGCCTACGAGCAGTACTTC. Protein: CASSLVPGRGAYEQYF. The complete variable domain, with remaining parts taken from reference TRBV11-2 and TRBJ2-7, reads EAGVAQSPRYKIIEKRQSVAFWCNPISGHATLYWYQQILGQGPKLLIQFQNNGVVDDSQLPKDRFSAERLKGVDSTLKIQPAKLEDSAVYLCASSLVPGRGAYEQYFGPGTRLTVT.

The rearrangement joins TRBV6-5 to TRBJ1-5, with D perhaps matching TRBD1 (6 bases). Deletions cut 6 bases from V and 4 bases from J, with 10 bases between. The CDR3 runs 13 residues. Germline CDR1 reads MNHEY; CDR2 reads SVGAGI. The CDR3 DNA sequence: TGTGCCAGCAGCGGACAGCAAAATCAGCCCCAGCATTTT. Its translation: CASSGQQNQPQHF.

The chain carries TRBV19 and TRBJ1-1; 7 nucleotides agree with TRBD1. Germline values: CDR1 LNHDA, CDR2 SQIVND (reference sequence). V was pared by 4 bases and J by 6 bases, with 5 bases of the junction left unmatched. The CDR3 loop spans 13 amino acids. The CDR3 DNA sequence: TGTGCCAGTAGTAAGGGGGCCATTTCTGAAGCTTTCTTT. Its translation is CASSKGAISEAFF.

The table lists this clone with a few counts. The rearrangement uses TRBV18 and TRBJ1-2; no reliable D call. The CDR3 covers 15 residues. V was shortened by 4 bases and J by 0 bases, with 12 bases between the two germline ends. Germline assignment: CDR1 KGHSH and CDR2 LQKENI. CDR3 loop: CASSQAGSANYGYTF. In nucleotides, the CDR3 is TGTGCCAGCTCACAAGCCGGTTCGGCTAACTATGGCTACACCTTC.

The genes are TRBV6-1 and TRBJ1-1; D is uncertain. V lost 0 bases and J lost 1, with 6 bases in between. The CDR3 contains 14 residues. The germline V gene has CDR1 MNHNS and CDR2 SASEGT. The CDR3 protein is CASSEAWANTEAFF. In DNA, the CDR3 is TGTGCCAGCAGTGAAGCCTGGGCGAACACTGAAGCTTTCTTT.

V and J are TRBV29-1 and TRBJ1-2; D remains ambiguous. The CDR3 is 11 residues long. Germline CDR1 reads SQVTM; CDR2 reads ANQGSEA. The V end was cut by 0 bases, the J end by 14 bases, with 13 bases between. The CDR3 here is CSVEDQLALTF. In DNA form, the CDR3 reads TGCAGCGTTGAAGATCAACTCGCCTTGACCTTC.

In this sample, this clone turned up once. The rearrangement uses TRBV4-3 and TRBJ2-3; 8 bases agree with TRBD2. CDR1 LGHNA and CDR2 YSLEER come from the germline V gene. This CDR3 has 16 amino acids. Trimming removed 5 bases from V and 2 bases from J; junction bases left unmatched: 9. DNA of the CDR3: TGCGCCAGCAGCGACTCGGCTAGCGGGTACACAGATACGCAGTATTTT. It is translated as CASSDSASGYTDTQYF.

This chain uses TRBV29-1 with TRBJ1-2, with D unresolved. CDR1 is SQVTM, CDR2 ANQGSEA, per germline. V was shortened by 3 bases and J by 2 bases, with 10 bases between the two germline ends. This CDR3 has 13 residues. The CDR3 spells CSVDSVPNYGYTF. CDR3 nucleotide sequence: TGCAGCGTTGACTCAGTACCCAACTATGGCTACACCTTC. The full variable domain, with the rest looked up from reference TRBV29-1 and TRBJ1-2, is SAVISQKPSRDICQRGTSLTIQCQVDSQVTMMFWYRQQPGQSLTLIATANQGSEATYESGFVIDKFPISRPNLTFSTLTVSNMSPEDSSIYLCSVDSVPNYGYTFGSGTRLTVV.

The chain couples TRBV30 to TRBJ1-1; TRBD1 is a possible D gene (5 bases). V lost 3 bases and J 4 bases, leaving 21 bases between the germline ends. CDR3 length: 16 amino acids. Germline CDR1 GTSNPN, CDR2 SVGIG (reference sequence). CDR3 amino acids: CAWRSRGGSLITEAFF. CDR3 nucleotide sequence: TGTGCCTGGAGAAGTAGGGGAGGATCCCTAATCACTGAAGCTTTCTTT.

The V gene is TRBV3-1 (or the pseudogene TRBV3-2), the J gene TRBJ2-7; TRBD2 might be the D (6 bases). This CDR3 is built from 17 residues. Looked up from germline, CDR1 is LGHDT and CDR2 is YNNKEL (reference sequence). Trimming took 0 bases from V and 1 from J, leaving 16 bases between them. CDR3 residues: CASSQDLIGGPSYEQYF. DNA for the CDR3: TGTGCCAGCAGCCAAGATCTAATCGGGGGTCCGTCCTACGAGCAGTACTTC.